This T cell receptor (beta chain) is from a study of blood T cells in healthy people across ages. Isolation of PBMCs gave at least 7 million cells per sample. Study-level results: Conclusively comparing naive with antigen-experienced cells was impossible with unsorted PBMCs. Naive T cell percentage strongly correlated with TCR beta diversity. Calculation of diversity from one million T cells yielded estimates considered to be underestimates.

Sample-barcoded 5' priming and a J-beta primer mix drove a second PCR of 7 to 11 cycles. Via MiXCR, TCRdb re-called the 5' RACE reads, giving one row per CDR3 protein. This sample yields over 1,500,000 distinct CDR3 sequences, of which 39% are seen a single time; 23% belongs to the top ten. On this clonotype: The antigen remains unidentified. At one boundary the junction diverges from the germline segment, which might be a read error.

This receptor was obtained from a human donor in good health. Sequenced: blood.

As DNA, the CDR3 is TGTGCCAGCAGCTTGGCAGCGGGGAACCAAGGGACCCAGTACTTC. Translated: CASSLAAGNQGTQYF. The chain uses TRBV5-4 and TRBJ2-4; 7 positions match TRBD2. The J call may be mistaken, given a closer DNA end match to TRBJ2-5. The CDR3 loop spans 15 amino acids. Germline V CDR1 and CDR2: SGHNT, YYREEE (reference sequence).